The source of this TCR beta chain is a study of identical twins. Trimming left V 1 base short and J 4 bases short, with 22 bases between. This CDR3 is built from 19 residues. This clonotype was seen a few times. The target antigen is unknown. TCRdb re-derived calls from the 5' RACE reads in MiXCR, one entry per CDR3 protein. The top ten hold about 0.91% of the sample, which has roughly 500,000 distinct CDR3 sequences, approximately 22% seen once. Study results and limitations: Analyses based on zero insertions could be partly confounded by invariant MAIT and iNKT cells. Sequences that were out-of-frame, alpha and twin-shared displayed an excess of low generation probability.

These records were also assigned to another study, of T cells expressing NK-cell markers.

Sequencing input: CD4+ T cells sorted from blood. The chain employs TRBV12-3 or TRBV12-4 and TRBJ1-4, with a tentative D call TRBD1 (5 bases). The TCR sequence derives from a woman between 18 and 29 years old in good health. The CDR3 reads CASSLGYGRIGVINEKLFF. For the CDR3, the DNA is TGTGCCAGCAGTTTAGGGTACGGAAGGATAGGGGTGATTAATGAAAAACTGTTTTTT.